Listed below are T cell receptor beta chains from one sample, sequenced in a study of cytomegalovirus exposure and HLA in healthy donors. Using immunoSEQ multiplex PCR, the repertoire was profiled, and TCRdb retains in-frame clones only, with some absent. The profile shows about 130,000 clones, about 81% of them singletons. The sequencing input was PBMCs. The receptors were sampled from a woman aged 25 to 39 in good health and CMV-seronegative. Each CDR3 is given with its conserved first and last residue. The order of the fields is D gene, CDR3 length, V gene, J gene, clone size, CDR3 DNA, CDR3 protein. A D gene is named only where the DNA matches it firmly. Size values are once, few and many counts, or a class for expanded clones, and some rows have none.

>.|16|TRBV7-9|TRBJ2-5|.
TGTTCCAGCAGCCTGAGGGCGTTTTCTCTGTGGGAGACCCAGTACTTC
CSSSLRAFSLWETQYF
>TRBD2|18|TRBV7-3|TRBJ2-5|.
TGTGCCAGCAGCTTAAGTCTAGATTGGCGGGAGCGGACGGAGACCCAGTACTTC
CASSLSLDWRERTETQYF
>.|14|TRBV15|TRBJ2-7|.
TGTGCCACCAGCAGATCGTTTGAGCTCTACGAGCAGTACTTC
CATSRSFELYEQYF
>.|15|TRBV21-1|TRBJ2-5|.
TGTGCCAGCAGCAAGAGACGTCTTAGGCGGGAGACCCAGTACTTC
CASSKRRLRRETQYF
>.|15|TRBV11-2|TRBJ1-1|.
TGTGCCAGCAGCTTAGAAGACAGCCGATACACTGAAGCTTTCTTT
CASSLEDSRYTEAFF
>.|15|TRBV11-2|TRBJ2-1|once
TGTGCCAGCAGCTTAACTGCGGGATCATACAATGAGCAGTTCTTC
CASSLTAGSYNEQFF
>.|14|TRBV10-3|TRBJ2-7|.
TGTGCCATCAGTGATGGTGTATTTATCTATGAGCAGTACTTC
CAISDGVFIYEQYF
>.|17|TRBV11-3|TRBJ2-5|.
TGTGCCAGCAGTCCCTCTTGGCAGCGGATACTACAAGAGACCCAGTACTTC
CASSPSWQRILQETQYF
>TRBD2|16|TRBV6-5|TRBJ2-3|.
TGTGCCAGCAGTTGGAGCGGGGGGGCGGGAGGAGATACGCAGTATTTT
CASSWSGGAGGDTQYF
>TRBD1|13|TRBV5-4|TRBJ2-7|.
TGTGCCAGCAGCACGGGACAGCCCTACGAGCAGTACTTC
CASSTGQPYEQYF
>.|12|TRBV7-9|TRBJ1-4|.
TGTTCCAGCAGCCAGGACAGCGAAAAACTGTTTTTT
CSSSQDSEKLFF
>.|14|TRBV6-4|TRBJ2-2|.
TGTGCCAGCAGTGTAAACGGGAACACCGGGGAGCTGTTTTTT
CASSVNGNTGELFF
>.|13|TRBV9|TRBJ1-1|few
TGTGCCAGCAGCGTTACAATGAACACTGAAGCTTTCTTT
CASSVTMNTEAFF
>.|15|TRBV6-1|TRBJ2-7|.
TGTGCCAGCAGTGAGGGGCCTGCGCCGACCTACGAGCAGTACTTC
CASSEGPAPTYEQYF
>TRBD2|14|TRBV2|TRBJ2-1|few
TGTGCCAGCAGTGCTGCGGGGGGGCCTTATGAGCAGTTCTTC
CASSAAGGPYEQFF
>TRBD2|16|TRBV4-2|TRBJ2-1|few
TGTGCCAGCAGCCAAGAAATAGCGGGGGAGTACAATGAGCAGTTCTTC
CASSQEIAGEYNEQFF
>.|16|TRBV6-1|TRBJ2-3|.
TGTGCCAGCAGTGAAGAAGAGGGGGGAGGGTCAGATACGCAGTATTTT
CASSEEEGGGSDTQYF
>.|15|TRBV4-3|TRBJ1-2|few
TGCGCCAGCAGCCAAGTTGCCACCTCTTGGGCTGGCTACACCTTC
CASSQVATSWAGYTF
>TRBD2|11|TRBV20-1|TRBJ2-1|.
TGCAGTGCTAGGACTAGCGGGGGCCAGTTCTTC
CSARTSGGQFF
>TRBD1|15|TRBV13|TRBJ1-2|once
TGTGCCAGCAGACCCCGGACAGGGGTTAACTATGGCTACACCTTC
CASRPRTGVNYGYTF
>.|13|TRBV29-1|TRBJ1-4|.
TGCAGCGTTAGAGGGCGAAACAATGAAAAACTGTTTTTT
CSVRGRNNEKLFF
>.|17|TRBV9|TRBJ1-3|.
TGTGCCAGCAGCGTAGCCCCCGTGGAGGACTCTGGAAACACCATATATTTT
CASSVAPVEDSGNTIYF
>.|10|TRBV28|TRBJ2-2|.
TGTGCCAGCCTAGCCGGGGAGCTGTTTTTT
CASLAGELFF
>.|13|TRBV7-9|TRBJ1-1|.
TGTGCCAGCAGCTTTACAGCGGGCACTGAAGCTTTCTTT
CASSFTAGTEAFF
>TRBD1|15|TRBV7-9|TRBJ2-5|.
TGTGCCAGCAGCAACAGGGGCGCTACCCAAGAGACCCAGTACTTC
CASSNRGATQETQYF
>TRBD1|17|TRBV7-9|TRBJ1-5|once
TGTGCCAGCAGCTTCTGGACAGGACTAAAGGGCAATCAGCCCCAGCATTTT
CASSFWTGLKGNQPQHF
>TRBD1|15|TRBV19|TRBJ1-2|.
TGTGCCAGTAGTATAGTGGACAGGGGGAGCTATGGCTACACCTTC
CASSIVDRGSYGYTF
>.|14|TRBV7-9|TRBJ1-1|.
TGTGCCAGCAGCCGCATAGGGGGGGGCGAAGTTGCTTTCTTT
CASSRIGGGEVAFF
>.|15|TRBV30|TRBJ1-2|.
TGTGCCTGGAGTGCGCAGGTGGGTGGAGGCTATGGCTACACCTTC
CAWSAQVGGGYGYTF
>.|13|TRBV18|TRBJ2-3|.
TGTGCCAGCTCACTGCCGGTGACAGATACGCAGTATTTT
CASSLPVTDTQYF
>TRBD1|14|TRBV30|TRBJ1-6|.
TGTGCCTGGGTTCGACAGGGAAATAATTCACCCCTCCACTTT
CAWVRQGNNSPLHF
>TRBD1|16|TRBV19|TRBJ1-5|.
TGTGCCAGTAGTATAGGAACTAGGGGGCGCGGTCAGCCCCAGCATTTT
CASSIGTRGRGQPQHF
>.|16|TRBV13|TRBJ1-2|.
TGTGCCAGCAGCTTAGGCCTAGAAACCCGAGAGTTGGGCTACACCTTC
CASSLGLETRELGYTF
>TRBD2|16|TRBV5-4|TRBJ2-7|.
TGTGCCAGCAGCCCAGGGACTAGCGGGAGGGCGAGCGAGCAGTACTTC
CASSPGTSGRASEQYF
>TRBD2|15|TRBV30|TRBJ2-5|.
TGTGCCTGGAGTGTGGGTCTAGCGGGGATGGAGACCCAGTACTTC
CAWSVGLAGMETQYF
>.|15|TRBV7-2|TRBJ1-1|.
TGTGCCAGCAGCTTAGTGGGCAGCTTAGGAACTGAAGCTTTCTTT
CASSLVGSLGTEAFF
>.|14|TRBV5-1|TRBJ2-5|.
TGCGCCAGCAGCTCCCCGGCCAGGGGAGAGACCCAGTACTTC
CASSSPARGETQYF
>.|13|TRBV19|TRBJ2-2|.
TGTGCCAGTAGTGCACAGGGTAACGGGGAGCTGTTTTTT
CASSAQGNGELFF
>.|15|TRBV5-1|TRBJ2-5|.
TGCGCCAGCAGCTTGGACAGGGTGGATCTCGAGACCCAGTACTTC
CASSLDRVDLETQYF
>.|14|TRBV5-4|TRBJ1-2|once
TGTGCCAGCAGCACGGATCAGGGAAGCTATGGCTACACCTTC
CASSTDQGSYGYTF
>.|18|TRBV30|TRBJ2-3|.
TGTGCCTGGAGTGTATTACTCCTCGACTTCCCCAAGTCATATACGCAGTATTTT
CAWSVLLLDFPKSYTQYF
>TRBD2|15|TRBV5-1|TRBJ2-4|.
TGCGCCAGCAGCTTTGAGCGGGGGGCCAAAAACATTCAGTACTTC
CASSFERGAKNIQYF
>.|15|TRBV5-6|TRBJ1-1|.
TGTGCCAGCAGCTCCAACAGGCAGGGGTCCACTGAAGCTTTCTTT
CASSSNRQGSTEAFF
>.|14|TRBV15|TRBJ2-7|.
TGTGCCACCAGCAGAGAAGCAGGGGCCTACGAGCAGTACTTC
CATSREAGAYEQYF
>TRBD1|15|TRBV5-1|TRBJ2-5|.
TGCGCCAGCAGCCCGGGGACAGGCCGGGGGGAGACCCAGTACTTC
CASSPGTGRGETQYF
>.|17|TRBV19|TRBJ2-1|.
TGTGCCAGTAGAACTTTTACCACAGGGACCCGGCTTAATGAGCAGTTCTTC
CASRTFTTGTRLNEQFF
>TRBD1|16|TRBV5-1|TRBJ2-1|.
TGCGCCAGCAGCTTGGCCGCGGGGACAGGCAACAATGAGCAGTTCTTC
CASSLAAGTGNNEQFF
>TRBD1|14|TRBV11-1|TRBJ2-3|.
TGTGCCAGCAGCCCGTACAGGGGGGCAGATACGCAGTATTTT
CASSPYRGADTQYF
>.|14|TRBV7-8|TRBJ2-5|.
TGTGCCAGCAGAAAAGGGGACTACCAAGAGACCCAGTACTTC
CASRKGDYQETQYF
>.|13|TRBV10-3|TRBJ1-2|once
TGTGCCATCACCCGGGGGACCTACTCAGACTACACCTTC
CAITRGTYSDYTF
>.|13|TRBV7-3|TRBJ2-5|.
TGCGCCAGCAGCCCCCTAGGCCAAGAGACCCAGTACTTC
CASSPLGQETQYF
>TRBD1|15|TRBV6-5|TRBJ2-7|.
TGTGCCAGCAGTTACTCGATGGGACAGACCTACGAGCAGTACTTC
CASSYSMGQTYEQYF
>TRBD2|14|TRBV6-1|TRBJ2-5|.
TGTGCCAGCAGCCTAGCGGGGGTCAAAGAGACCCAGTACTTC
CASSLAGVKETQYF
>.|12|TRBV19|TRBJ1-1|.
TGTGCCAGTAGTATTGGGAGGGGTGAAGCTTTCTTT
CASSIGRGEAFF